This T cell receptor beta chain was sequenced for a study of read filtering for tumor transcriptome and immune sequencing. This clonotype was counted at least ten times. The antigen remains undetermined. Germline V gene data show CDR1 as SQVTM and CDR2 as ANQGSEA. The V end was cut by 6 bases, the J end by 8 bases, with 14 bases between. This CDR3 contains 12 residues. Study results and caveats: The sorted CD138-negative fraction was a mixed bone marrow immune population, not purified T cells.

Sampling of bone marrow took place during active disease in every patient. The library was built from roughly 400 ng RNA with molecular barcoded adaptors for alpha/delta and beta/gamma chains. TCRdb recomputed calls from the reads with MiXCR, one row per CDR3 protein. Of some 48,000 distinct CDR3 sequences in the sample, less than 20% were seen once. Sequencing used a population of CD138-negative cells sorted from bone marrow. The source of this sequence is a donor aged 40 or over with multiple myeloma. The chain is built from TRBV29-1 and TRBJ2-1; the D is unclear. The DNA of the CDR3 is TGCAGCGTCTTAAGGGAAACGGATGAGCAGTTCTTC. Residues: CSVLRETDEQFF.